Below, one TCR beta chain is given with its context. In its sample, this clone was seen once. The antigen it recognizes is unknown. The junction and the germline gene differ at one end; a read error may be behind it. The CDR3 regions of human TCRbeta chains were analyzed by immunosequencing. The authors' pipeline ran thus. Repertoire TCRs were checked for matches against a reference library of SARS-CoV-2-specific TCRs that had been generated using the MIRA antigen-specificity platform. Breadth meant the fraction of unique TCRs that were SARS-CoV-2-associated, whereas depth meant the fraction of total T cells that were SARS-CoV-2-associated. Each spike-specific TCR was assigned to its reactive spike region and to a CD4 or CD8 class using the MIRA data. Log10-transformed breadth and depth values were compared by one-way ANOVA with Sidak's multiple comparisons tests. TCRdb mirrors the immuneACCESS table, restricted to in-frame sequences. Some clones are absent from its copies; in checked studies, under half trace to an unresolved V gene, and the reason for the others is unknown. V, J and clone size derive from that table, while D and trimming were established from the DNA sequence. This sample has 120,000 or so clones in its table, and roughly 92% of those were observed once. In total, the top ten clones hold 2% to 2.5% of the sample.

The CDR3 covers 15 residues, taking in both the cysteine and the phenylalanine. The read is trimmed to its CDR3 DNA, 45 bases read in frame from base 1. The germline V gene (reference sequence) sets CDR1 to SSHAT and CDR2 to FNYEAQ. This record comes from a study of T cell responses to AZD1222 COVID-19 vaccine (dated by TCRdb to the early 2020s). Regarding the research as a whole: TCR sequencing covered roughly 230 trial participants: about 210 given two doses of AZD1222 and about 26 given two doses of MenACWY control vaccine. Trial participants were enrolled by age into 18-55, 56-69 and 70-plus year subgroups, with approximately 150, 30 and 60 TCR-sequenced participants respectively. Overall study results and their limits: The 56-69-year group was small, and its depth increase did not reach significance, likely because of low power. Because no day 14 peak-response samples were available, repertoires were characterized only after the peak T cell response. A significant rise in spike-specific TCR breadth and depth was observed after two AZD1222 doses relative to day 0 and relative to MenACWY recipients. Participants were mostly white British, with more females than males. The authors suggested clonal diversity may have been underestimated. The vaccine-associated CD4 TCRs covered the entire spike protein, and the dominant responses fell in regions 160-218 and 743-854. Nearly half of unique spike-specific TCRs reportedly recognized epitopes outside regions mutated in the B.1.351 and B.1.1.7 variants. Only five or six AZD1222 recipients were SARS-CoV-2 seropositive at baseline, limiting conclusions about previously exposed vaccinees.

The time point label on this specimen signifies: about 28 days (+/-7) after the second vaccine dose. AZD1222 recipients with second doses at about 4 weeks or about 12 weeks were pooled, because spike-specific TCR depth and breadth did not differ between schedules. Vaccinee samples were obtained from the UK trials COV001 and COV002, which included a single-blind randomized controlled phase 2/3 trial of AZD1222 (ChAdOx1 nCoV-19) in healthy adults. Trial participant PBMC samples were collected at day 0 and day 28 after the second dose for TCRbeta chain sequencing. The rearrangement joined TRBV7-7 to TRBJ2-2; 10 junctional bases match TRBD1. The TCR was taken from an adult who received the AZD1222 COVID-19 vaccine. This sample comprised peripheral blood, obtained 28 days after the second AZD1222 dose. The DNA sequence follows: TGTGCTAGCAGCCCGCGGACAGGGGGCACCGGGGAGCTGTTTTTT. Protein translation: CASSPRTGGTGELFF.